This T cell receptor (beta chain) was sequenced during a study of blood T cell repertoires in COVID-19. The overall study: PBMCs, B-cell-depleted T cells, or T cells provided the cDNA or gDNA that made up the material.

From germline, CDR1 is LGHDT and CDR2 YNNKEL (reference sequence). The length of the CDR3 is 12 residues. Trimming took 4 bases from V and 6 from J, leaving 10 bases between them. In the authors' methods: Nucleated cell number was recorded as an estimate derived from reference gene primer amplification. Assay used: immunoSEQ multiplex PCR; TCRdb lists only in-frame clones, some missing. V and J calls and clone size come straight from that table; D and trimming were deduced from the DNA. The sample contains roughly 91,000 clones, more than 65% of which appear only once. The specimen sequenced was peripheral blood. The chain joins TRBV3-1 (or the pseudogene TRBV3-2) to TRBJ2-7; D gene ambiguous. The clonotype originates from a man between 65 and 80 years old with acute or convalescent COVID-19. The CDR3: CASSPLGGEQYV. The CDR3 bases are TGTGCCAGCAGCCCTCTCGGCGGCGAGCAGTACGTC.